Reported below is one T cell receptor beta chain. This clonotype came up many times. Its antigen is not yet known. At one end the junction does not follow the germline gene, possibly because of a read error. The data originate from a study of T cell repertoires in cytomegalovirus infection (dated by TCRdb to the late 2010s). About the investigation overall: The peptide stimulations were aimed at well-studied HLA-B-restricted epitopes as well as recently identified HLA-C-restricted CMV epitopes, whose presentation resists viral immunomodulation. Donor HLA type was relevant to the analysis, because carriage of CMV infection together with the matching HLA type was indicated by public TCR beta signatures.

The sequencer listed for this sample is Illumina HiSeq 1500. Using fastp trimming at Q25 and MiXCR clonotype assembly, TCRdb reanalyzed the public sequencing data and kept in-frame beta chains. Merged by CDR3 protein, the rows form single entries marked with the most common genes and DNA. Recorded for this sample are about 920,000 distinct CDR3 sequences; 25% to 40% of them occurred a single time. The ten top clones hold about an eighth of the sample. The study at large found these results: The ex vivo response was dominated by HLA-C-restricted CMV-specific TCR beta clonotypes, which also provided the single most frequent clonotype in two of eight donors. In both this cohort and an independent cohort of several hundred donors, the cumulative frequency of public TCR beta family members distinguished carriers of CMV infection plus the relevant HLA type.

Sample treatment or condition, as interpreted from the label and publication: in vitro stimulation with specific CMV peptide epitopes to enrich CMV-specific T cells. The sequence was obtained from a human donor in good health (CMV status not recorded). Some clones in this sample may be carry-over from other donors' samples. This sample comprised cultured CD8+ T cells from PBMCs, obtained from culture after CMV antigen stimulation.

The DNA sequence is as follows: TGTGCCAGCAGCTTCGGCGATTGGGCCTCTTTT. Translated, it gives CASSFGDWASF. The chain uses TRBV7-2 and TRBJ2-3; no D gene can be assigned with confidence. CDR1 SGHTA and CDR2 FQGNSA were looked up in the germline V gene. CDR3 length: 11 amino acids, cysteine to phenylalanine. Only the CDR3 DNA stays, 33 bases, in frame from base 1.